This is a list of T cell receptor beta chains from one sample in a study of spatial heterogeneity in lung cancer. TCRdb re-derived calls from the 5' RACE reads in MiXCR, one entry per CDR3 protein. The table lists 15,000 to 20,000 distinct CDR3 sequences, about 6.3% of them singletons. Source: lung tumor tissue, taken at surgery. The receptors originated from a female donor with early-stage non-small cell lung cancer. Both conserved end residues are part of each CDR3. Fields, in order: J gene, D gene, V gene, clone size, CDR3 protein, CDR3 DNA. The D gene is left open where the match is weak. A clone size is listed for some rows: how often the clone was seen (once, few, many), or a class if it is expanded.

>TRBJ2-3|-|TRBV11-2|-
CASSLGLFLPRADTQYF
TGTGCCAGCAGCTTAGGACTATTCCTACCTAGGGCAGATACGCAGTATTTT
>TRBJ1-2|TRBD1|TRBV4-3|many
CASSQDAGGSGYTF
TGCGCCAGCAGCCAAGACGCAGGGGGCAGTGGCTACACCTTC
>TRBJ1-2|-|TRBV5-1|-
CASSLGASDGTYGYTF
TGCGCCAGCAGCTTGGGGGCCTCGGACGGCACCTATGGCTACACCTTC
>TRBJ2-7|-|TRBV20-1|medium-sized
CSAPYTGTYEQYF
TGCAGTGCCCCATACACCGGGACCTACGAGCAGTACTTC
>TRBJ2-3|TRBD2|TRBV6-6|many
CASSYSTSGTDTQYF
TGTGCCAGCAGTTACTCGACTAGCGGCACAGATACGCAGTATTTT
>TRBJ2-5|-|TRBV5-1|many
CASSLLRKETQYF
TGCGCCAGCAGCTTGCTACGAAAAGAGACCCAGTACTTC
>TRBJ1-3|TRBD1|TRBV12-3/TRBV12-4|medium-sized
CASSSAYRGSGNTIYF
TGTGCCAGCAGTTCGGCCTACAGGGGCTCTGGAAACACCATATATTTT
>TRBJ1-3|-|TRBV28|medium-sized
CASSPGYSGNTIYF
TGTGCCAGCAGTCCCGGCTACTCTGGAAACACCATATATTTT
>TRBJ1-1|TRBD1|TRBV18|many
CASSPGTGASTEAFF
TGTGCCAGCTCACCGGGGACAGGGGCGAGCACTGAAGCTTTCTTT
>TRBJ2-7|-|TRBV5-4|many
CASSLGAGNAYEQYF
TGTGCCAGCAGCTTGGGTGCAGGGAACGCCTACGAGCAGTACTTC
>TRBJ1-4|TRBD1|TRBV28|many
CASSPIGQGNDEKLFF
TGTGCCAGCAGTCCCATCGGACAGGGGAATGATGAAAAACTGTTTTTT
>TRBJ1-5|-|TRBV6-2/TRBV6-3|many
CASSYGGTRFSNQPQHF
TGTGCCAGCAGTTACGGGGGAACCCGGTTTAGCAATCAGCCCCAGCATTTT
>TRBJ2-3|TRBD2|TRBV7-2|-
CASSSLAGTDTQYF
TGTGCCAGCAGCTCCCTAGCGGGCACAGATACGCAGTATTTT
>TRBJ2-2|-|TRBV11-2|medium-sized
CASRPGNGELFF
TGTGCCAGCAGGCCTGGGAACGGGGAGCTGTTTTTT
>TRBJ2-7|-|TRBV7-2|few
CASSFLGYEQYF
TGTGCCAGCAGCTTTCTAGGCTACGAGCAGTACTTC
>TRBJ1-5|-|TRBV4-3|-
CASSQDAFGSYSNQPQHF
TGCGCCAGCAGCCAAGATGCGTTCGGGTCCTATAGCAATCAGCCCCAGCATTTT
>TRBJ2-3|-|TRBV5-1|many
CASSIHSTDTQYF
TGCGCCAGCAGCATCCATAGCACAGATACGCAGTATTTT